These T cell receptor beta chains were read from a single sample in a study of T cells in narcolepsy. Sequenced by immunoSEQ multiplex PCR; TCRdb stores in-frame clones only, minus some. The sample holds tens of thousands of clones, roughly 87% seen once. Sample: CD45RA- memory CD4+ T cells from PBMCs. These receptors originate from a human donor with narcolepsy. The CDR3 runs from the conserved cysteine through the conserved F or W. A D gene is named only where the DNA matches it firmly. A row's size may be missing; if present it is once, few, many or a size class.

v_call	clone_size	j_call	d_call	cdr3_aa	cdr3_nt
TRBV28	-	TRBJ2-5	TRBD2	CASSLGTGMTSGREQYF	TGTGCCAGCAGTTTAGGGACAGGGATGACTAGCGGGAGGGAGCAGTACTTC
TRBV7-7	-	TRBJ1-5	-	CASSLVRVGEGGYSNQPQHF	TGTGCTAGCAGCTTAGTCAGGGTCGGGGAGGGGGGATATAGCAATCAGCCCCAGCATTTT
TRBV18	-	TRBJ1-4	-	CASSPTGSDEKLFF	TGTGCCAGCTCACCAACAGGGTCGGATGAAAAACTGTTTTTT
TRBV18	-	TRBJ1-2	-	CASSPLPESPNYGYTF	TGTGCCAGCTCACCACTTCCAGAGTCCCCTAACTATGGCTACACCTTC
TRBV6-1	few	TRBJ2-4	-	CASSEVTGRAKNIQYF	TGTGCCAGCAGTGAAGTCACGGGAAGAGCCAAAAACATTCAGTACTTC
TRBV28	-	TRBJ1-6	-	CASCSGAQGNSPLHF	TGTGCCAGCTGTTCAGGGGCCCAGGGGAATTCACCCCTCCACTTT
TRBV6-1	-	TRBJ1-2	TRBD1	CASIDERIGAGQGAYGYTF	TGTGCCAGCATTGATGAGAGAATTGGGGCGGGACAGGGGGCCTATGGCTACACCTTC
TRBV10-3	-	TRBJ2-5	-	CAISAGQETQYF	TGTGCCATCAGCGCAGGGCAAGAGACCCAGTACTTC
TRBV7-2	-	TRBJ1-2	TRBD1	CASSQQGDRRYGYTF	TGTGCCAGCAGCCAGCAGGGGGACAGAAGGTATGGCTACACCTTC
TRBV18	-	TRBJ2-7	-	CASSPNGYEQYF	TGTGCCAGCTCACCAAACGGCTACGAGCAGTACTTC
TRBV6-5	-	TRBJ1-1	TRBD1	CASSTRDRLNTEAFF	TGTGCCAGCAGTACCCGGGACAGATTGAACACTGAAGCTTTCTTT
TRBV28	-	TRBJ1-1	-	CASGTPAVVTEAFF	TGTGCCAGTGGAACCCCAGCAGTGGTCACTGAAGCTTTCTTT
TRBV7-2	-	TRBJ1-1	-	CASSWLQGGGMPFF	TGTGCCAGCAGCTGGCTACAGGGAGGGGGGATGCCTTTCTTT
TRBV18	once	TRBJ2-7	-	CASSPQGSYEQYF	TGTGCCAGCTCACCACAGGGTTCCTACGAGCAGTACTTC
TRBV19	-	TRBJ1-5	-	CASSLPPTSMVYSNQPQHF	TGTGCCAGTAGCCTCCCCCCAACATCAATGGTTTATAGCAATCAGCCCCAGCATTTT
TRBV10-3	-	TRBJ2-1	TRBD2	CATSTSGNYNNEQFF	TGTGCCACGTCTACTAGCGGGAATTATAACAATGAGCAGTTCTTC
TRBV6-1	-	TRBJ1-2	-	CASSDRERGRNYGYTF	TGTGCCAGCAGTGACCGAGAGCGGGGAAGAAACTATGGCTACACCTTC
TRBV18	-	TRBJ2-1	TRBD2	CASSPREDKNEQFF	TGTGCCAGCTCACCTCGGGAGGATAAGAATGAGCAGTTCTTC
TRBV7-8	-	TRBJ1-3	-	CASSLVGNSGNTIYF	TGTGCCAGCAGCTTAGTAGGGAACTCTGGAAACACCATATATTTT
TRBV15	once	TRBJ1-2	-	CATSREVGGDYGYTF	TGTGCCACCAGCAGAGAGGTCGGGGGCGACTATGGCTACACCTTC
TRBV2	-	TRBJ1-5	-	CASARQRFQPQHF	TGTGCCAGCGCTAGACAACGGTTCCAGCCCCAGCATTTT
TRBV7-2	-	TRBJ2-7	TRBD2	CASSLSVAGGVYEQYF	TGTGCCAGCAGCTTAAGTGTAGCGGGGGGGGTATACGAGCAGTACTTC
TRBV6-1	-	TRBJ1-2	TRBD1	CASSEGRTGDGYTF	TGTGCCAGCAGTGAAGGACGGACAGGGGATGGCTACACCTTC
TRBV9	few	TRBJ2-5	-	CASSPPARETQYF	TGTGCCAGCAGCCCCCCAGCTCGGGAGACCCAGTACTTC
TRBV6-4	-	TRBJ2-3	-	CASSDLITDTQYF	TGTGCCAGCAGTGACCTCATCACAGATACGCAGTATTTT
TRBV7-2	-	TRBJ2-5	-	CASRLDPGTETQYF	TGTGCCAGCAGACTAGACCCAGGGACAGAGACCCAGTACTTC
TRBV11-2	-	TRBJ1-1	TRBD1	CASRHRGPNTEAFF	TGTGCCAGCAGACACAGGGGGCCGAACACTGAAGCTTTCTTT
TRBV21-1	-	TRBJ2-2	-	CASSTRGTDRKTGELFF	TGTGCCAGCAGCACGCGGGGGACAGATCGGAAGACCGGGGAGCTGTTTTTT
TRBV2	-	TRBJ2-1	TRBD2	CASGGLAVSNNEQFF	TGTGCCAGCGGGGGACTAGCGGTGTCCAACAATGAGCAGTTCTTC
TRBV5-1	-	TRBJ2-5	TRBD1	CASSLGGGMEETQYF	TGCGCCAGCAGCTTGGGAGGGGGCATGGAAGAGACCCAGTACTTC
TRBV30	-	TRBJ1-5	TRBD1	CAWSQTGVVQPQHF	TGTGCCTGGAGTCAGACAGGGGTAGTTCAGCCCCAGCATTTT
TRBV30	-	TRBJ1-4	-	CAWSVAAYEKLFF	TGTGCCTGGAGTGTGGCAGCTTACGAAAAACTGTTTTTT
TRBV5-6	once	TRBJ2-3	-	CASSRRTVTSTDTQYF	TGTGCCAGCAGCCGCCGGACGGTTACTAGCACAGATACGCAGTATTTT
TRBV4-2	-	TRBJ2-1	TRBD2	CASSQDASGTRNEQFF	TGTGCCAGCAGCCAAGATGCTAGCGGGACACGAAATGAGCAGTTCTTC
TRBV6-5	once	TRBJ2-1	-	CASTGWGNEQFF	TGTGCCAGCACAGGTTGGGGCAATGAGCAGTTCTTC
TRBV18	-	TRBJ2-7	TRBD1	CASSLTGDKYEQYF	TGTGCCAGCTCTCTCACAGGGGATAAGTACGAGCAGTACTTC
TRBV18	-	TRBJ1-3	TRBD1	CASSPWGQSGNTIYF	TGTGCCAGCTCCCCCTGGGGACAGTCTGGAAACACCATATATTTT
TRBV6-5	once	TRBJ1-2	-	CASKREAGLYGYTF	TGTGCCAGCAAACGTGAAGCCGGTCTCTATGGCTACACCTTC
TRBV5-4	once	TRBJ2-1	-	CASSAGLINEQFF	TGTGCCAGCAGCGCTGGACTAATTAATGAGCAGTTCTTC
TRBV7-9	-	TRBJ1-1	TRBD1	CASSLKTDRDPYTEAFF	TGTGCCAGCAGCCTTAAAACGGACAGGGACCCTTACACTGAAGCTTTCTTT
TRBV30	-	TRBJ2-7	TRBD1	CAWARDRINEQYF	TGTGCCTGGGCCCGGGACAGGATCAACGAGCAGTACTTC
TRBV7-8	few	TRBJ2-1	-	CASSLAVGGSYNEQFF	TGTGCCAGCAGCTTAGCAGTAGGGGGCTCCTACAATGAGCAGTTCTTC
TRBV5-4	-	TRBJ2-7	-	CASSLGRDGSYEQYF	TGTGCCAGCAGCTTGGGCCGGGACGGGTCCTACGAGCAGTACTTC
TRBV7-3	once	TRBJ1-1	-	CASSSTGSGSTEAFF	TGTGCCAGCAGCTCAACAGGGTCGGGTAGCACTGAAGCTTTCTTT
TRBV5-1	-	TRBJ1-2	-	CASSLAGTEGGYTF	TGCGCCAGCAGCTTGGCCGGCACAGAGGGTGGCTACACCTTC
TRBV6-5	-	TRBJ1-5	-	CASSYDRNQPQHF	TGTGCCAGCAGTTACGACCGCAATCAGCCCCAGCATTTT
TRBV28	-	TRBJ2-2	-	CASSPSDRITGELFF	TGTGCCAGCAGCCCTTCCGACAGGATCACCGGGGAGCTGTTTTTT
TRBV7-2	-	TRBJ1-1	-	CASSLAGESEAFF	TGTGCCAGCAGCTTAGCGGGAGAGTCTGAAGCTTTCTTT
TRBV15	-	TRBJ2-5	TRBD1	CATSRVRGQGVETQYF	TGTGCCACCAGCAGAGTCCGGGGACAGGGTGTTGAGACCCAGTACTTC
TRBV28	-	TRBJ1-4	TRBD1	CASRRQGGNEKLFF	TGTGCCAGCAGAAGACAGGGCGGTAATGAAAAACTGTTTTTT
TRBV6-1	-	TRBJ1-2	-	CASIYTGTGEGYTF	TGTGCCAGCATTTACACCGGGACGGGAGAAGGCTACACCTTC
TRBV6-1	-	TRBJ1-2	-	CASSGEHRLYGYTF	TGTGCCAGCAGCGGAGAACACCGACTCTATGGCTACACCTTC
TRBV7-9	-	TRBJ2-7	TRBD2	CASGGGLPSYEQYF	TGTGCCAGCGGGGGGGGACTTCCTTCCTACGAGCAGTACTTC
TRBV7-8	once	TRBJ1-1	-	CASSPSGLLVLAFF	TGTGCCAGCAGCCCTAGTGGCCTCCTCGTGTTGGCTTTCTTT